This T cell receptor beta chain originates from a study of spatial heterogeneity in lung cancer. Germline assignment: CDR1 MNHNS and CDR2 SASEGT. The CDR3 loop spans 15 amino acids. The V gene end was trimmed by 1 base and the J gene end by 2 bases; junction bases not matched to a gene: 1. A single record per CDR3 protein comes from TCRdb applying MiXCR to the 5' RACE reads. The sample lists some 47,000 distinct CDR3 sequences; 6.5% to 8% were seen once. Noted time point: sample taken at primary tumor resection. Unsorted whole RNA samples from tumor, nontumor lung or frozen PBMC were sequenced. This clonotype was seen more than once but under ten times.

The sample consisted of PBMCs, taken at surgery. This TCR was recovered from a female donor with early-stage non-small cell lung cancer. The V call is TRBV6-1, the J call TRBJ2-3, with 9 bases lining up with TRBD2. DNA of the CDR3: TGTGCCAGCAGTGAAGGACTAGCGGCCACAGATACGCAGTATTTT. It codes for CASSEGLAATDTQYF.